Below are 11 T cell receptor beta chains sequenced from a single sample in a study of shared clonotypes between healthy human individuals. Here immunoSEQ multiplex PCR was the method, and the copy in TCRdb shows in-frame clones only, minus some. Of over a million clones listed, roughly 95% are singletons. The material sequenced was naive CD4+ T cells sorted from blood. Described subset: CD45RA+ positively selected. The receptors come from a man aged 25-40 years in good health.

The chain couples TRBV7-8 to TRBJ2-7, with D unresolved. The germline CDR1 and CDR2 sequences are SGHVS and FQNEAQ. The CDR3 totals 14 residues. V lost 1 base and J lost 1, with 8 bases in between. CDR3 in DNA: TGTGCCAGCAGCTTAGTACTATCTTCCTACGAGCAGTACTTC. Amino acid sequence: CASSLVLSSYEQYF.

The chain recombines TRBV11-2 with TRBJ2-2; 8 nucleotides align to TRBD1. V trimming: 5 bases; J trimming: 9 bases; junction bases outside the gene matches: 8. The CDR3 length is 14 residues. CDR1 SGHAT and CDR2 FQNNGV come from the germline V gene. The CDR3 reads CASSAGQARRELFF. The CDR3 DNA reads as TGTGCCAGCAGCGCGGGACAGGCGAGGCGGGAGCTGTTTTTT.

V and J are TRBV7-3 and TRBJ2-2, with TRBD2 identical over 7 bases. The CDR3 runs to 15 residues. Germline V gene data show CDR1 as SGHTA and CDR2 as FQGTGA. With V trimmed by 5 bases and J by 4 bases, 7 bases remained unmatched. CDR3: CASSNAGVGTGELFF. The DNA for the CDR3 is TGTGCCAGCAGCAACGCGGGAGTTGGCACCGGGGAGCTGTTTTTT.

The rearrangement links TRBV5-5 to TRBJ2-7, with 11 bases matching TRBD1. Unmatched junction bases numbered 14, after V lost 0 bases and J lost 0 bases. Germline CDR1 and CDR2: SGHKS and YYEKEE (reference sequence). CDR3 size: 20 residues. The CDR3 reads CASSLAFFGQGASYSYEQYF. CDR3 nucleotides: TGTGCCAGCAGCTTGGCGTTTTTTGGACAGGGGGCTTCCTACTCCTACGAGCAGTACTTC.

CDR3 sequence reads: CASSPPQGPTYEQYF. The CDR3 coding sequence is TGTGCCAGCTCACCACCACAGGGTCCGACCTACGAGCAGTACTTC. The chain recombines TRBV18 with TRBJ2-7, with D tentatively TRBD1 (6 bases). The CDR3 loop spans 15 amino acids. CDR1 is KGHSH and CDR2 is LQKENI in the germline V gene. Trimming took off 0 bases at V and 2 bases at J, with 11 bases between the two ends.

V usage is TRBV19 and J usage is TRBJ2-1; 13 nucleotides match TRBD2. Per the germline V gene, CDR1 is LNHDA and CDR2 is SQIVND (reference sequence). This CDR3 spans 17 amino acids. V shed 3 bases, J shed 2 bases, and the junction held 4 bases outside the gene matches. The CDR3 sequence: CASSISGLAGPYNEQFF. The CDR3 DNA follows: TGTGCCAGTAGTATCTCGGGACTAGCGGGACCCTACAATGAGCAGTTCTTC.

The chain employs TRBV19 and TRBJ1-1; D unclear. Germline assignment: CDR1 LNHDA and CDR2 SQIVND (reference sequence). The CDR3 consists of 14 residues. The V and J ends lost 0 bases and 1 base respectively, with 6 bases between them. CDR3 nucleotide sequence: TGTGCCAGTAGTATAGAGGGTTGGAACACTGAAGCTTTCTTT. Its protein product is CASSIEGWNTEAFF.

The J gene is TRBJ2-5, the V gene TRBV5-5, with a tentative D call TRBD2 (5 bases). Germline-derived CDR1 and CDR2 are SGHKS and YYEKEE (reference sequence). The CDR3 extends over 19 amino acids. The germline V and J ends were trimmed by 2 bases and 3 bases, with 26 bases remaining between them. CDR3 sequence reads: CASSLGIVDSDSSKETQYF. In nucleotides, the CDR3 is TGTGCCAGCAGCTTAGGAATAGTCGACTCGGACTCCTCCAAAGAGACCCAGTACTTC.

Details on this clone: Within the sample, other DNA sequences also encode this same CDR3. The chain joins TRBV20-1 to TRBJ1-1; D unresolved. Germline assignment: CDR1 DFQATT and CDR2 SNEGSKA (reference sequence). This CDR3 contains 11 residues. The V and J ends lost 2 bases and 4 bases respectively, with 5 bases between them. CDR3 DNA sequence: TGCAGTGCTAGATTAGCCACTGAAGCTTTCTTT. Its protein is CSARLATEAFF.

The genes are TRBV19 and TRBJ1-2; D unclear. The CDR3 contains 15 residues. Trimming removed 7 bases from V and 4 bases from J, with 19 bases in between. Germline V gives CDR1 LNHDA, CDR2 SQIVND (reference sequence). This chain's CDR3 is CASMPQSKEGYGYTF. DNA for the CDR3: TGTGCCAGTATGCCCCAGAGTAAGGAGGGCTATGGCTACACCTTC.

The chain has TRBV5-4 and TRBJ1-1; D perhaps matches TRBD1 (6 bases). Trimming shortened V by 4 bases and J by 5 bases, and 21 bases separated the two germline ends. Germline V lookup: CDR1 SGHNT, CDR2 YYREEE (reference sequence). This CDR3 is 16 amino acids long. As DNA, the CDR3 is TGTGCCAGCAGCGGGGGCGGTCGGGGCCCAGGGACTGAAGCTTTCTTT. Protein sequence: CASSGGGRGPGTEAFF.